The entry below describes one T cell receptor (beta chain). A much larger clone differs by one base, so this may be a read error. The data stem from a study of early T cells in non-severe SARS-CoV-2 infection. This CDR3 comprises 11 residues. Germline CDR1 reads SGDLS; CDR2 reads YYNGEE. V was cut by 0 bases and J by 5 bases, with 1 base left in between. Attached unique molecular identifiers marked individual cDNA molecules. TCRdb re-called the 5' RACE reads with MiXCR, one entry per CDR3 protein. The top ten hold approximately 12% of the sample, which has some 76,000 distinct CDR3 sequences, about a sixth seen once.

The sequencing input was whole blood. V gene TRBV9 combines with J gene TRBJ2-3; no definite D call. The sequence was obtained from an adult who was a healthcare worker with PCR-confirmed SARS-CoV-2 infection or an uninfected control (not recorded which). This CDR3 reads CASSVEDTQYF. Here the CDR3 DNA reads TGTGCCAGCAGCGTAGAAGATACGCAGTATTTT. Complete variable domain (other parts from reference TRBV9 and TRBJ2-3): DSGVTQTPKHLITATGQRVTLRCSPRSGDLSVYWYQQSLDQGLQFLIQYYNGEERAKGNILERFSAQQFPDLHSELNLSSLELGDSALYFCASSVEDTQYFGPGTRLTVL.